The present TCR beta chain was sequenced within a study of T-cell memory formation after mild COVID-19. About the study: TCR clusters were largely donor specific.

One entry per CDR3 protein results from TCRdb running MiXCR on the 5' RACE reads. The sample has around 13,000 distinct CDR3 sequences; 15% to 20% are singletons. The table lists this clonotype with many counts. CDR3 size: 15 residues. V lost 4 bases and J 3 bases, leaving 15 bases between the germline ends. Looked up from germline, CDR1 is LGHNA and CDR2 is YSLEER. Sequencing was carried out using PBMCs or a T cell subset sorted from them (not recorded which). The chain recombines TRBV4-3 with TRBJ1-1; D unclear. The sequence came from a man aged 18 to 30 who had mild COVID-19 (a few samples of this study predate the infection). Cell type and time point are not known. The CDR3 DNA sequence: TGCGCCAGCAGCCCCTATAGGTTGTGGGACACTGAAGCTTTCTTT. It specifies CASSPYRLWDTEAFF.